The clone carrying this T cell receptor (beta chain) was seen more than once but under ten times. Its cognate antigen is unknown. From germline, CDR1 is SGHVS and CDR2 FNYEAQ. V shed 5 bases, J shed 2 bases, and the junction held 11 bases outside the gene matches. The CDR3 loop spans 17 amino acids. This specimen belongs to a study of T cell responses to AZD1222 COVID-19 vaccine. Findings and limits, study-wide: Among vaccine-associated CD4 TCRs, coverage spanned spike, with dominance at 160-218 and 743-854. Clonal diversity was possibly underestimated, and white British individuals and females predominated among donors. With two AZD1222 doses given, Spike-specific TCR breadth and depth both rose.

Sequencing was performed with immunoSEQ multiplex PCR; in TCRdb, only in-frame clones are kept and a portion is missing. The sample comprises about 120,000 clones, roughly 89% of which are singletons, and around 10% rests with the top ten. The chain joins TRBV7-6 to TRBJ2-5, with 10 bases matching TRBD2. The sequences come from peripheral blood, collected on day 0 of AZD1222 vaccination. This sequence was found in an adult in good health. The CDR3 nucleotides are TGTGCCAGCAGCCCAGCGACTGGACTAGCGGCACAAGAGACCCAGTACTTC. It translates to CASSPATGLAAQETQYF.